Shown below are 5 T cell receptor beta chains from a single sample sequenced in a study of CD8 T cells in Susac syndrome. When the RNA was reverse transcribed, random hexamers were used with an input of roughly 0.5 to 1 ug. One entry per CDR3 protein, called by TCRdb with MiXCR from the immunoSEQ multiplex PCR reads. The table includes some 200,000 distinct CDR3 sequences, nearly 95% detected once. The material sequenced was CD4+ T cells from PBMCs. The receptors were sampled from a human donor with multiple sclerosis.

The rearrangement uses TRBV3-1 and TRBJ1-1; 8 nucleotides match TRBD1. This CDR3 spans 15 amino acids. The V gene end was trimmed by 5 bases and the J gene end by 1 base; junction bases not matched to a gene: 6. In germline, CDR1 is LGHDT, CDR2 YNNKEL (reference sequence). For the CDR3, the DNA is TGTGCCAGCAGCTCCCGACAGGGGAGGAACACTGAAGCTTTCTTT. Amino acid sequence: CASSSRQGRNTEAFF.

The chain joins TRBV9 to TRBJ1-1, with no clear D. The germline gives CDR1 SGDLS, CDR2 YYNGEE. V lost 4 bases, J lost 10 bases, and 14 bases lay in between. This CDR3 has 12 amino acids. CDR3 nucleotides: TGTGCCAGCAGCCCCCACGGGGAGGGAGCTTTCTTT. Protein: CASSPHGEGAFF.

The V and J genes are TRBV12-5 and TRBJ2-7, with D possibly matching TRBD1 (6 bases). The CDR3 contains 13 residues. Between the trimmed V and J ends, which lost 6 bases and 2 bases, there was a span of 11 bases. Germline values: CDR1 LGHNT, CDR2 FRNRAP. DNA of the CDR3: TGTGCTAGTGGAACAGGGATACCCTACGAGCAGTACTTC. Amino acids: CASGTGIPYEQYF.

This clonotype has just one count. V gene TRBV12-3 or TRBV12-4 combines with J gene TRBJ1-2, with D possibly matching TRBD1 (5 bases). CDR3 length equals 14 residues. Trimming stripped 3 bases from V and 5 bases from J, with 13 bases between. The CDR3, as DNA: TGTGCCAGCAGTTTCGTGGGTGGGGGGTATGGCTACACCTTC. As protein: CASSFVGGGYGYTF.

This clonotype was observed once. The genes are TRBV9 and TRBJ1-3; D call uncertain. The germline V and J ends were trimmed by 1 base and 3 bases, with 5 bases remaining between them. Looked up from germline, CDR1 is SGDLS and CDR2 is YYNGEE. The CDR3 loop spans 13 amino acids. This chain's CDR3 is CASSVRSGNTIYF. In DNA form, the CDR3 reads TGTGCCAGCAGCGTAAGGAGTGGAAACACCATATATTTT.